Listed here are 4 T cell receptor beta chains from one sample, sequenced in a study of CD8+ T cells in alopecia areata. The sequencing template was cDNA reverse transcribed from extracted RNA. Here immunoSEQ multiplex PCR was the method, and the copy in TCRdb shows in-frame clones only, minus some. In the table there are 150,000 or so clones, 75% to 90% of which are singletons. The sample was CD8+ T cells sorted from blood, taken at week 0. These receptors originate from a human donor with alopecia areata.

The chain employs TRBV5-1 and TRBJ2-1; D is possibly TRBD1 or TRBD2 (6 bases each). The CDR3 consists of 15 residues. From germline, CDR1 is SGHRS and CDR2 YFSETQ. Trimming took 0 bases from V and 1 from J, leaving 8 bases between them. DNA of the CDR3: TGCGCCAGCAGCTTGGTAGGGGGGTCCTACAATGAGCAGTTCTTC. This translates into CASSLVGGSYNEQFF.

The CDR3 protein is CASSPFGGGAYNEQFF. CDR3 bases: TGTGCCAGCAGTCCCTTTGGGGGAGGGGCCTACAATGAGCAGTTCTTC. V is TRBV27 and J is TRBJ2-1; the match to TRBD2 covers 7 bases. The CDR3 runs 16 residues. The ends lost 5 bases at V and 2 bases at J; junction bases unmatched: 9. Germline CDR1 MNHEY, CDR2 SMNVEV (reference sequence).

This chain joins TRBV7-6 and TRBJ2-1; D may be TRBD1 (5 bases). The CDR3 extends over 12 amino acids. Germline V gene data show CDR1 as SGHVS and CDR2 as FNYEAQ. With 6 bases removed from V and 9 bases from J, the gap between germline ends came to 12 bases. The CDR3 is CASSLRGSEQFF. The CDR3 nucleotides are TGTGCCAGCAGTTTAAGGGGTAGTGAGCAGTTCTTC.

The chain combines TRBV2 with TRBJ1-1, with unresolved D. The CDR3 runs 13 residues. Germline loops: CDR1 SNHLY, CDR2 FYNNEI. The V gene lost 7 bases and the J gene lost 1 base, with 10 bases spanning the gap. CDR3 residues: CASKAPGNTEAFF. CDR3 DNA sequence: TGTGCCAGCAAGGCGCCCGGGAACACTGAAGCTTTCTTT.